This T cell receptor beta chain was documented in a study of blood T cell repertoires in COVID-19. Libraries were prepared by immunoSEQ multiplex PCR; TCRdb keeps only in-frame clonotypes and omits some of them. The table shows a few hundred thousand clones, with roughly nine tenths occurring only once. Looked up from germline, CDR1 is SGHNT and CDR2 is YYREEE (reference sequence). This CDR3 comprises 15 residues. Trimming removed 0 bases at V and 4 bases at J, with 14 bases between. The V call is TRBV5-4, the J call TRBJ2-7; perhaps TRBD1 as D (5 bases). Material for sequencing was PBMCs or T cells enriched from blood (not recorded which). The TCR was taken from a woman aged 25 to 39 who had recovered from COVID-19. This CDR3 reads CASSLASGPIYEQYF. The CDR3 DNA reads as TGTGCCAGCAGCTTGGCCTCAGGGCCTATTTACGAGCAGTACTTC.